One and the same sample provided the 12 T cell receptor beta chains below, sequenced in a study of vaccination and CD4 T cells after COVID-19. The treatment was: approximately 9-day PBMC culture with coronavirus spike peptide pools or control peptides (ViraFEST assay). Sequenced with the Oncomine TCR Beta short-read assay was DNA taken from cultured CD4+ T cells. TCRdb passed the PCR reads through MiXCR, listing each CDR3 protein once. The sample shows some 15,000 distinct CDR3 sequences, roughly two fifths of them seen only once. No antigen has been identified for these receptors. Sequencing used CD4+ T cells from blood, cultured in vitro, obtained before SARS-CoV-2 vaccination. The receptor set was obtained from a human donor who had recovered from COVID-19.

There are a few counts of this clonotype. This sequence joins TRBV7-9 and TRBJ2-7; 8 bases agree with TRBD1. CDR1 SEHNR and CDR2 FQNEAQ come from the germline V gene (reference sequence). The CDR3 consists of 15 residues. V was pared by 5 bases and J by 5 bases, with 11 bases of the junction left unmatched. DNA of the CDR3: TGTGCCAGCAGCCGATATTTATGGACAGGGAACGAGCAGTACTTC. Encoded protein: CASSRYLWTGNEQYF.

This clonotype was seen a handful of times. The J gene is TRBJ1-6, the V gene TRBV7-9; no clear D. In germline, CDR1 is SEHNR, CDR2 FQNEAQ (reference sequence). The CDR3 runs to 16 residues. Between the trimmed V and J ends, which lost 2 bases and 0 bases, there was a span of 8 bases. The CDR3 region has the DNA TGTGCCAGCAGCTTAATATCCTCCTCCTATAATTCACCCCTCCACTTT. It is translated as CASSLISSSYNSPLHF. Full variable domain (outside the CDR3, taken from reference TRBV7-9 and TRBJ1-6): DTGVSQNPRHKITKRGQNVTFRCDPISEHNRLYWYRQTLGQGPEFLTYFQNEAQLEKSRLLSDRFSAERPKGSFSTLEIQRTEQGDSAMYLCASSLISSSYNSPLHFGNGTRLTVT.

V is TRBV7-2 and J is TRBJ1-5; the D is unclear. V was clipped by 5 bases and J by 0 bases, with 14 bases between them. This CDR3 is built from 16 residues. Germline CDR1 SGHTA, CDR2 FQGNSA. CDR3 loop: CASSQLGGYSNQPQHF. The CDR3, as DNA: TGTGCCAGCAGCCAACTCGGAGGTTATAGCAATCAGCCCCAGCATTTT.

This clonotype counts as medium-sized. DNA for the CDR3: TGTGCCAGCACCCCGAACTATAGGGATGGCTACACCTTC. Protein: CASTPNYRDGYTF. This sequence joins TRBV6-1 and TRBJ1-2; D is unresolved. Germline assignment: CDR1 MNHNS and CDR2 SASEGT. Deletions cut 7 bases from V and 6 bases from J, with 15 bases between. This CDR3 has 13 residues.

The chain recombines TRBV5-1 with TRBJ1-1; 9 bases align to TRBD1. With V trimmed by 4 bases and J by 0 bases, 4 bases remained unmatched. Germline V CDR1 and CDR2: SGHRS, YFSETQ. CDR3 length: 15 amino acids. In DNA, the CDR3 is TGCGCCAGCAGCCAACAGGGGGCCCTGAACACTGAAGCTTTCTTT. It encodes CASSQQGALNTEAFF.

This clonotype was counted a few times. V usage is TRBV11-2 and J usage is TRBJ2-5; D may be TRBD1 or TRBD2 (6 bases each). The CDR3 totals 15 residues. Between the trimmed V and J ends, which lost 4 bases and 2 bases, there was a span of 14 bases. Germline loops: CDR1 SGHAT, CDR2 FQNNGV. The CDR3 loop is CASSSGGGRQETQYF. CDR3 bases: TGTGCCAGCAGCTCCGGGGGCGGCCGACAAGAGACCCAGTACTTC.

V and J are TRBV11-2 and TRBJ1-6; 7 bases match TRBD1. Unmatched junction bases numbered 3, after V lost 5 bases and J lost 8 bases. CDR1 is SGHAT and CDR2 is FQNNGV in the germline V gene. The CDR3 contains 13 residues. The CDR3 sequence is CASSTDRDSPLHF. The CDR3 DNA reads TGTGCCAGCAGCACCGACAGGGATTCACCCCTCCACTTT.

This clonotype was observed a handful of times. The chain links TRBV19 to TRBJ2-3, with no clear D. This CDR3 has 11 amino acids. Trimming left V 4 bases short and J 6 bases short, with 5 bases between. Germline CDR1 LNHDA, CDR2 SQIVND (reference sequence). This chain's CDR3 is CASSKVDTQYF. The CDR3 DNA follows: TGTGCCAGTAGTAAGGTGGATACGCAGTATTTT. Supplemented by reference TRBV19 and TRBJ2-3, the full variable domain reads DGGITQSPKYLFRKEGQNVTLSCEQNLNHDAMYWYRQDPGQGLRLIYYSQIVNDFQKGDIAEGYSVSREKKESFPLTVTSAQKNPTAFYLCASSKVDTQYFGPGTRLTVL.

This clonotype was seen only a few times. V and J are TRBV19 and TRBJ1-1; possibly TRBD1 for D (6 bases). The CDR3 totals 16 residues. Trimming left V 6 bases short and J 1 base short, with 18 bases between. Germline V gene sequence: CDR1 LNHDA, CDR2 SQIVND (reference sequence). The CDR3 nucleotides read TGTGCCAGTAGCCCCCCACCACAGGGAACGAACACTGAAGCTTTCTTT. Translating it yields CASSPPPQGTNTEAFF.

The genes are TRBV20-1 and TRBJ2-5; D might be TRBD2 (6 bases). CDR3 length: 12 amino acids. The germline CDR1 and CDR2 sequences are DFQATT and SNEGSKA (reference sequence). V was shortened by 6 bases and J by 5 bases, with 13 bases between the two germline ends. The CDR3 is CSARLDAETQYF. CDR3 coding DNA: TGCAGTGCCCGACTAGACGCCGAGACCCAGTACTTC.

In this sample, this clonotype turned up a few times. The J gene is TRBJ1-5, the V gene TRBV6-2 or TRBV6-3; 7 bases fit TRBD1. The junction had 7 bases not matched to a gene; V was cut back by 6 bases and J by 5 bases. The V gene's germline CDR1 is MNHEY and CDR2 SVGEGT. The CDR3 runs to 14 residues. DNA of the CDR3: TGTGCCAGCAGACCCGGACAGGCGGATCAGCCCCAGCATTTT. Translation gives CASRPGQADQPQHF.

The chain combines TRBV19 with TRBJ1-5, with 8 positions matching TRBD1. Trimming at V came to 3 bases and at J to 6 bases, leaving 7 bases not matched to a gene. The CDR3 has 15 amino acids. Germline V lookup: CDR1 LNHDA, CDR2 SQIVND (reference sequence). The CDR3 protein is CASSIVGQGGQPQHF. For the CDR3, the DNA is TGTGCCAGTAGTATCGTCGGACAGGGAGGTCAGCCCCAGCATTTT.